The 14 T cell receptor beta chains given below trace back to one sample, sequenced in a study of blood T cell repertoires in COVID-19. Profiling relied on immunoSEQ multiplex PCR, and the TCRdb table lists in-frame clones only, not all of them. This sample has 150,000 or so clones, with about four fifths found just once. Source material: peripheral blood. Receptors were obtained from a man in his sixties with acute or convalescent COVID-19.

The rearrangement joins TRBV28 to TRBJ1-1; no firm D call. Trimming cost V 3 bases and J 0 bases, with 11 bases left between them. The CDR3 contains 15 residues. CDR1 is MDHEN and CDR2 is SYDVKM in the germline V gene. CDR3 region: CASSLRGVVNTEAFF. The CDR3 DNA is TGTGCCAGCAGTTTGCGGGGTGTGGTGAACACTGAAGCTTTCTTT.

V gene TRBV20-1 combines with J gene TRBJ2-5; D is possibly TRBD2 (5 bases). Germline CDR1 is DFQATT and CDR2 is SNEGSKA (reference sequence). CDR3 size: 11 residues. V shed 2 bases and J shed 5 bases, with 6 bases lying between them. CDR3 loop: CSARPGETQYF. CDR3 DNA: TGCAGTGCTAGACCGGGGGAGACCCAGTACTTC.

V and J are TRBV4-2 and TRBJ2-7, with 8 nucleotides matching TRBD1. The CDR3 length is 15 residues. CDR1 and CDR2 from the germline V gene are LGHNA and YNFKEQ. V lost 1 base to trimming and J lost 2 bases; unmatched junction nucleotides: 4. Written as DNA, the CDR3 is TGTGCCAGCAGCCAAGGACAGGGGCTTGCCTACGAGCAGTACTTC. It encodes CASSQGQGLAYEQYF.

The chain couples TRBV6-5 to TRBJ1-3, with D possibly TRBD1 on 6 matching bases. Germline V CDR1 and CDR2: MNHEY, SVGAGI. V lost 2 bases and J lost 9, with 17 bases in between. The CDR3 spans 15 residues. The DNA for the CDR3 is TGTGCCAGCAGTTACGGACCGAGGACAGCCGGCACCATATATTTT. Its protein product is CASSYGPRTAGTIYF.

The chain is built from TRBV6-2 or TRBV6-3 and TRBJ1-5, with D possibly matching TRBD1 (5 bases). The ends were cut back, 6 bases at V and 0 bases at J, with 21 bases in the middle. Per germline, CDR1 MNHEY and CDR2 SVGEGT. The CDR3 has 18 residues. CDR3 coding DNA: TGTGCCAGCAGCCACCATCTGTACAGGCTCTATAGCAATCAGCCCCAGCATTTT. Encoded protein: CASSHHLYRLYSNQPQHF.

V gene TRBV4-2 combines with J gene TRBJ2-3; TRBD2 matches 9 bases. CDR3 length: 16 amino acids. The germline V gene has CDR1 LGHNA and CDR2 YNFKEQ. With V trimmed by 6 bases and J by 1 base, 8 bases remained unmatched. As DNA, the CDR3 is TGTGCCAGCAGTCCGATCTGGACTAGCGGCACAGATACGCAGTATTTT. It encodes CASSPIWTSGTDTQYF.

The J gene is TRBJ1-5, the V gene TRBV6-1, with 7 bases identical to TRBD1. CDR3 length: 15 residues. Germline V gene sequence: CDR1 MNHNS, CDR2 SASEGT. J was trimmed by 4 bases and V by 7 bases; bases with no gene match: 10. The CDR3 is CASTILSGGNQPQHF. For the CDR3, the DNA is TGTGCCAGCACCATACTATCAGGGGGTAATCAGCCCCAGCATTTT.

The chain couples TRBV20-1 to TRBJ1-2, with a weak D call TRBD1 (5 bases). Trimming shortened V by 3 bases and J by 8 bases, and 10 bases separated the two germline ends. Germline CDR1 is DFQATT and CDR2 is SNEGSKA (reference sequence). This CDR3 region has 11 residues. The CDR3 DNA is TGCAGTGCTAGCCGGGGGGAGGGCTACACCTTC. Amino acid sequence: CSASRGEGYTF.

On this clone itself: The sample contains more than one DNA sequence encoding this CDR3. The rearrangement joins TRBV19 to TRBJ1-5; 8 bases align to TRBD1. With 4 bases clipped from V and 2 bases from J, the junction kept 4 bases outside the gene matches. This CDR3 has 15 residues. The germline V gene encodes CDR1 LNHDA and CDR2 SQIVND (reference sequence). DNA of the CDR3: TGTGCCAGTAGTACCTCGACAGGGGGCAATCAGCCCCAGCATTTT. It specifies CASSTSTGGNQPQHF.

The chain couples TRBV18 to TRBJ1-6, with TRBD1 identical over 10 bases. Trimming took 4 bases from V and 7 from J; bases not matched to a gene: 4. This CDR3 spans 15 amino acids. Germline V gives CDR1 KGHSH, CDR2 LQKENI. In DNA, the CDR3 is TGTGCCAGCTCACTCTGGACAGGGGGAAATTCACCCCTCCACTTT. Its translation is CASSLWTGGNSPLHF.

This chain links TRBV19 with TRBJ2-1; TRBD1 is a possible D gene (6 bases). The CDR3 spans 12 residues. The germline CDR1 and CDR2 sequences are LNHDA and SQIVND (reference sequence). Trimming took off 7 bases at V and 4 bases at J, with 8 bases between the two ends. CDR3 coding DNA: TGTGCCAGTACCACAGGGTACAATGAGCAGTTCTTC. Its protein product is CASTTGYNEQFF. The full variable domain, with the rest looked up from reference TRBV19 and TRBJ2-1, is DGGITQSPKYLFRKEGQNVTLSCEQNLNHDAMYWYRQDPGQGLRLIYYSQIVNDFQKGDIAEGYSVSREKKESFPLTVTSAQKNPTAFYLCASTTGYNEQFFGPGTRLTVL.

The gene calls are TRBV11-3 and TRBJ2-3; D not resolved. Germline CDR1 reads SGHNT; CDR2 reads YENEEA. Trimming removed 3 bases at V and 0 bases at J, with 10 bases between. The CDR3 spans 15 residues. The DNA for the CDR3 is TGTGCCAGCAGCTTTTCTTACGGTAGCACAGATACGCAGTATTTT. The encoded protein is CASSFSYGSTDTQYF.

The chain has TRBV11-2 and TRBJ2-1; the match to TRBD2 covers 9 bases. The CDR3 contains 15 residues. Germline assignment: CDR1 SGHAT and CDR2 FQNNGV. V lost 5 bases, J lost 4 bases, and 6 bases stayed unmatched. CDR3 nucleotide sequence: TGTGCCAGCAGCGTTTCTAGCGGGGATTACAATGAGCAGTTCTTC. This encodes CASSVSSGDYNEQFF.

This rearrangement joins TRBV6-5 to TRBJ1-1; a weak D match, TRBD1 (6 bases). Looked up from germline, CDR1 is MNHEY and CDR2 is SVGAGI. V gave up 6 bases and J gave up 11 bases, with 13 bases separating them. The CDR3 is made up of 11 amino acids. In nucleotides, the CDR3 is TGTGCCAGCAGCCTCGGGGGGCGGGCTTTCTTT. Protein: CASSLGGRAFF.